The next 26 T cell receptor beta chains were all read from a single sample in a study of T cell repertoires in cytomegalovirus infection. Via MiXCR, TCRdb re-called the reads, giving one row per CDR3 protein. The table includes around 300,000 distinct CDR3 sequences, 20% to 25% detected once. These TCRs are of unknown antigen specificity. Specimen: cultured PBMCs, collected from culture after CMV antigen stimulation. These receptors were obtained from a human donor in good health (CMV status not recorded). Some clones in this sample may be carry-over from other donors' samples.

V is TRBV20-1 and J is TRBJ2-7, with D maybe TRBD2 (5 bases). Trimming shortened V by 3 bases and J by 2 bases, and 11 bases separated the two germline ends. The CDR3 covers 13 residues. Germline CDR1 and CDR2: DFQATT and SNEGSKA (reference sequence). For the CDR3, the DNA is TGCAGTGCTAGGGGCGGGTTAGCCTACGAGCAGTACTTC. Protein product: CSARGGLAYEQYF.

This clonotype appeared a few times. The gene calls are TRBV6-5 and TRBJ2-1, with 7 nucleotides matching TRBD1. The V segment lost 6 bases and the J segment 3 bases; nucleotides outside the gene matches: 8. The CDR3 totals 15 residues. CDR1 and CDR2 (germline): MNHEY, SVGAGI. CDR3 coding DNA: TGTGCCAGCAGACCCGACAGGGCCGGCTACAATGAGCAGTTCTTC. Protein sequence: CASRPDRAGYNEQFF.

This clonotype was detected a few times. This sequence joins TRBV5-6 and TRBJ2-7, with 12 bases identical to TRBD2. Per the germline V gene, CDR1 is SGHDT and CDR2 is YYEEEE. V shed 0 bases, J shed 1 base, and the junction held 2 bases outside the gene matches. The length of the CDR3 is 16 residues. CDR3 protein: CASSLATSGGSYEQYV. The CDR3 DNA reads TGTGCCAGCAGCTTGGCGACTAGCGGGGGATCCTACGAGCAGTACGTC.

This clonotype was detected only a few times. The chain couples TRBV24-1 to TRBJ2-1; TRBD1 or TRBD2 may be the D gene (5 bases each). CDR1 is KGHDR and CDR2 is SFDVKD in the germline V gene. This CDR3 is built from 13 residues. With 9 bases removed from V and 7 bases from J, the gap between germline ends came to 15 bases. The CDR3: CATGRGAGNEQFF. DNA of the CDR3: TGTGCCACCGGACGGGGCGCCGGGAATGAGCAGTTCTTC.

This clonotype was seen more than once but under ten times. The chain employs TRBV19 and TRBJ1-1; possibly TRBD1 for D (5 bases). The germline CDR1 and CDR2 sequences are LNHDA and SQIVND (reference sequence). There are 15 residues in the CDR3. Trimming stripped 1 base from V and 6 bases from J, with 15 bases between. This CDR3 is CASSIGIGLGAEAFF. The CDR3 nucleotides read TGTGCCAGTAGTATAGGTATAGGCCTAGGGGCTGAAGCTTTCTTT.

This clonotype was observed many times. The chain couples TRBV11-2 to TRBJ2-1; 7 nucleotides align to TRBD2. From germline, CDR1 is SGHAT and CDR2 FQNNGV. V shed 5 bases, J shed 4 bases, and the junction held 8 bases outside the gene matches. The CDR3 extends over 15 amino acids. The CDR3 reads CASSLASGPYNEQFF. The CDR3 region has the DNA TGTGCCAGCAGCCTGGCTAGCGGACCTTACAATGAGCAGTTCTTC.

This chain connects TRBV24-1 to TRBJ2-3, with TRBD2 matching over 14 bases. The germline CDR1 and CDR2 sequences are KGHDR and SFDVKD. V lost 3 bases to trimming and J lost 2 bases; unmatched junction nucleotides: 3. The CDR3 length is 17 residues. The CDR3: CATSDRTSGRSTDTQYF. The CDR3 nucleotides are TGTGCCACCAGTGATCGGACTAGCGGGAGGTCCACAGATACGCAGTATTTT.

This clonotype was picked up a small number of times. The chain is built from TRBV2 and TRBJ2-4, with 12 positions matching TRBD2. This CDR3 contains 16 residues. CDR1 is SNHLY and CDR2 is FYNNEI in the germline V gene. J was trimmed by 0 bases and V by 7 bases; bases with no gene match: 4. In DNA form, the CDR3 reads TGTGCCAGCACCGGACTAGCGGGGTTAGCCAAAAACATTCAGTACTTC. It encodes CASTGLAGLAKNIQYF.

This clonotype was recorded once. The chain recombines TRBV29-1 with TRBJ2-1, with a tentative D call TRBD2 (7 bases). Germline values: CDR1 SQVTM, CDR2 ANQGSEA. This CDR3 is 14 amino acids long. With 7 bases removed from V and 4 bases from J, the gap between germline ends came to 17 bases. The CDR3 DNA sequence: TGCAGCGCCATGGGGGGGGGGCTTTACAATGAGCAGTTCTTC. It specifies CSAMGGGLYNEQFF.

J is TRBJ2-1 and V is TRBV6-4; D is uncertain. The V gene lost 3 bases and the J gene lost 0 bases, with 9 bases spanning the gap. CDR3 length: 15 residues. Germline V lookup: CDR1 MRHNA, CDR2 SNTAGT. CDR3 residues: CASSDGPHSYNEQFF. CDR3 bases: TGTGCCAGCAGTGATGGGCCCCACTCCTACAATGAGCAGTTCTTC.

In its sample, this clonotype was seen a few times. The rearrangement joins TRBV6-1 to TRBJ2-1; possibly TRBD1 for D (6 bases). The CDR3 runs 15 residues. In germline, CDR1 is MNHNS, CDR2 SASEGT. Between the trimmed V and J ends, which lost 5 bases and 8 bases, there was a span of 19 bases. This CDR3 reads CASSRAPGVWDEQFF. In DNA form, the CDR3 reads TGTGCCAGCAGTCGAGCTCCAGGGGTTTGGGATGAGCAGTTCTTC.

Regarding this clonotype: A much larger clone sits a single nucleotide away, making a read error possible. This sequence joins TRBV7-2 and TRBJ1-5, with 7 nucleotides matching TRBD1. This CDR3 is 15 amino acids long. The V gene's germline CDR1 is SGHTA and CDR2 FQGNSA. In DNA, the CDR3 is TGTGCCAGCGGCTTATTTCGGGACAGTTTTCAGCCCCAGCATTTT. Translating gives CASGLFRDSFQPQHF. The complete variable domain, with remaining parts taken from reference TRBV7-2 and TRBJ1-5, reads GAGVSQSPSNKVTEKGKDVELRCDPISGHTALYWYRQSLGQGLEFLIYFQGNSAPDKSGLPSDRFSAERTGGSVSTLTIQRTQQEDSAVYLCASGLFRDSFQPQHFGDGTRLSIL.

The rearrangement joins TRBV24-1 to TRBJ1-2; 7 positions match TRBD1. J gave up 4 bases and V 2 bases, and 15 bases lay outside the gene matches. The CDR3 has 18 residues. Germline V gives CDR1 KGHDR, CDR2 SFDVKD. Here the CDR3 reads CATSDWRQGGRSGYGYTF. The CDR3 bases are TGTGCCACCAGTGATTGGCGACAGGGAGGGCGTTCCGGCTATGGCTACACCTTC.

The rearrangement joins TRBV28 to TRBJ2-7; 9 nucleotides agree with TRBD2. Trimming cost V 4 bases and J 9 bases; bases outside gene matches: 10. The CDR3 is 14 residues long. Germline V CDR1 and CDR2: MDHEN, SYDVKM. Here the CDR3 DNA reads TGTGCCAGCAGTTCCGGGACTAGCACGCCCCGGCAGTACTTC. It codes for CASSSGTSTPRQYF.

V gene TRBV6-1 combines with J gene TRBJ2-7; possible D gene TRBD2, 5 bases. This CDR3 is built from 14 residues. Per germline, CDR1 MNHNS and CDR2 SASEGT. V lost 0 bases, J lost 6 bases, and 12 bases lay in between. In DNA form, the CDR3 reads TGTGCCAGCAGTGAAGCCCCCGGGGTTCGCGAGCAGTACTTC. Translated: CASSEAPGVREQYF.

The chain links TRBV15 to TRBJ2-2; D unresolved. The CDR3 length is 14 residues. V lost 0 bases to trimming and J lost 3 bases, with 5 bases between them. The germline CDR1 and CDR2 sequences are LNHNV and YYDKDF (reference sequence). The CDR3 DNA sequence: TGTGCCACCAGCAGAGATGCTTACACCGGGGAGCTGTTTTTT. This gives the protein CATSRDAYTGELFF.

The rearrangement uses TRBV6-2 or TRBV6-3 and TRBJ2-1; possible D gene TRBD2, 7 bases. V lost 7 bases and J 0 bases, leaving 13 bases between the germline ends. Germline CDR1 MNHEY, CDR2 SVGEGT. This CDR3 spans 15 amino acids. CDR3 amino acids: CASTGGGGSYNEQFF. The DNA for the CDR3 is TGTGCCAGCACCGGGGGCGGGGGCTCCTACAATGAGCAGTTCTTC.

This clonotype was counted only a few times. The J gene is TRBJ1-5, the V gene TRBV12-3 or TRBV12-4; no firm D call. V lost 6 bases, J lost 6 bases, and 9 bases lay in between. The CDR3 is made up of 12 amino acids. The DNA of the CDR3 is TGTGCCAGCAGCGAGTTCGGTCAGCCCCAGCATTTT. It is translated as CASSEFGQPQHF.

The chain has TRBV6-2 or TRBV6-3 and TRBJ2-7; D remains unclear. The CDR3 runs 13 residues. V lost 6 bases, J lost 1 base, and 10 bases lay in between. The germline V gene encodes CDR1 MNHEY and CDR2 SVGEGT. In DNA, the CDR3 is TGTGCCAGCAGCTCCCCGTCGTCCTACGAGCAGTACGTC. This codes for CASSSPSSYEQYV.

This clonotype was seen a few times. V usage is TRBV7-9 and J usage is TRBJ1-1; 9 bases line up with TRBD1. Germline trimming cut 6 bases from V and 5 bases from J; bases unmatched to any gene: 7. CDR3 size: 14 residues. Germline CDR1 and CDR2: SEHNR and FQNEAQ (reference sequence). The chain's CDR3 is CASSLDRGTTEAFF. As DNA, the CDR3 is TGTGCCAGCAGTTTGGACAGGGGCACGACTGAAGCTTTCTTT. Full variable domain (rest looked up from reference TRBV7-9 and TRBJ1-1): DTGVSQNPRHKITKRGQNVTFRCDPISEHNRLYWYRQTLGQGPEFLTYFQNEAQLEKSRLLSDRFSAERPKGSFSTLEIQRTEQGDSAMYLCASSLDRGTTEAFFGQGTRLTVV.

This clonotype was counted between two and nine times. The V and J genes are TRBV12-3 or TRBV12-4 and TRBJ1-5; weak D call: TRBD1 (6 bases). The ends were cut back, 1 base at V and 6 bases at J, with 7 bases in the middle. The CDR3 has 13 residues. CDR3 residues: CASSLVQGQPQHF. The CDR3 bases are TGTGCCAGCAGTTTAGTACAGGGTCAGCCCCAGCATTTT.

The rearrangement uses TRBV7-2 and TRBJ1-5; D is perhaps TRBD1 (5 bases). V shed 8 bases and J shed 9 bases, with 14 bases lying between them. Germline V gene sequence: CDR1 SGHTA, CDR2 FQGNSA. CDR3 length equals 12 residues. The CDR3 sequence is CASSYPGGPQHF. Written as DNA, the CDR3 is TGTGCCAGCTCCTATCCCGGGGGGCCCCAGCATTTT.

This clonotype was counted at least ten times. The chain recombines TRBV7-9 with TRBJ1-1; D call uncertain. Between the trimmed V and J ends, which lost 0 bases and 0 bases, there was a span of 8 bases. The CDR3 is 15 residues long. Germline loops: CDR1 SEHNR, CDR2 FQNEAQ (reference sequence). In DNA form, the CDR3 reads TGTGCCAGCAGCTTAGCTCAGAAAATGAACACTGAAGCTTTCTTT. This encodes CASSLAQKMNTEAFF. Combining the CDR3 with reference TRBV7-9 and TRBJ1-1 gives the whole variable domain DTGVSQNPRHKITKRGQNVTFRCDPISEHNRLYWYRQTLGQGPEFLTYFQNEAQLEKSRLLSDRFSAERPKGSFSTLEIQRTEQGDSAMYLCASSLAQKMNTEAFFGQGTRLTVV.

This clonotype was seen a few times. The CDR3 region has the DNA TGTGCCAGCGGCCGACAGGGCACCAATGAAAAACTGTTTTTT. Amino acids: CASGRQGTNEKLFF. This rearrangement joins TRBV27 to TRBJ1-4, with 7 bases lining up with TRBD1. In germline, CDR1 is MNHEY, CDR2 SMNVEV (reference sequence). V lost 8 bases and J lost 5; bases outside the gene matches: 8. The CDR3 is 14 residues long.

Many counts were recorded for this clonotype. V is TRBV19 and J is TRBJ2-1, with 9 bases aligning to TRBD2. The V and J ends lost 7 bases and 7 bases, in that order; junction bases with no gene match: 8. Germline V gene lookup returns CDR1 LNHDA and CDR2 SQIVND (reference sequence). The CDR3 runs 14 residues. The CDR3 loop is CASKGAGGWNEQFF. In nucleotides, the CDR3 is TGTGCCAGTAAAGGGGCGGGAGGGTGGAATGAGCAGTTCTTC.

This clonotype occurred many times. The J gene is TRBJ1-2, the V gene TRBV7-2; D remains ambiguous. From germline, CDR1 is SGHTA and CDR2 FQGNSA. The CDR3 contains 15 residues. With 3 bases removed from V and 5 bases from J, the gap between germline ends came to 16 bases. Written as DNA, the CDR3 is TGTGCCAGCAGCTTGGATTTTTGGGCGGATTATGGCTACACCTTC. It codes for CASSLDFWADYGYTF.